This T cell receptor (beta chain) derives from a study of regulatory T cells in long-lasting Graves disease. Notes on the study in general: Persistent patients had more shared public clonotypes (around 2,500) than new patients (roughly 900). Persistent-disease Graves' patients showed less TCR diversity than new cases.

This clonotype was counted ten times or more. Antigen unknown. Investigators prepared the TCR beta libraries by applying iRepertoire HTBI primers and Arm-PCR of CDR3 regions. TCRdb used MiXCR to reprocess the multiplex PCR reads, holding one entry per CDR3 protein. This table holds around 250,000 distinct CDR3 sequences, roughly a fifth found once. The germline V gene encodes CDR1 MNHEY and CDR2 SVGEGT. V was pared by 2 bases and J by 2 bases, with 10 bases of the junction left unmatched. CDR3 length: 17 residues. The time point: newly diagnosed GD, antithyroid drugs for less than 3 months. RNA from PBMCs was the source of the TCR library.

The TCR originated in a female donor with Graves disease. This specimen was peripheral blood mononuclear cells (PBMCs), taken at new diagnosis, from a patient treated with antithyroid drugs. The rearrangement links TRBV6-2 or TRBV6-3 to TRBJ2-3; 7 bases agree with TRBD2. For the CDR3, the DNA is TGTGCCAGCAGTTACCCTGCTGCGGGGGAATCCACAGATACGCAGTATTTT. Amino acids: CASSYPAAGESTDTQYF.